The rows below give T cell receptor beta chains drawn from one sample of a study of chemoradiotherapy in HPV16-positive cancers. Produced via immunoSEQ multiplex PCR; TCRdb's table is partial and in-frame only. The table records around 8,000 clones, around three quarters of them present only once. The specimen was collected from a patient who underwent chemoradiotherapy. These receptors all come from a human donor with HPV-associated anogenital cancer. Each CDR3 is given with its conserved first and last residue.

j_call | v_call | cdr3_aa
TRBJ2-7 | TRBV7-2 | CASSPTSGGRYEQYF
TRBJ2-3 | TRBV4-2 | CASSQGTSGNTDTQYF
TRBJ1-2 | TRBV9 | CASSASGGGLYGYTF
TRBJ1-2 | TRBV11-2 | CASSSNRDRGYYGYTF
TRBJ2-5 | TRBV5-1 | CASSLQLDRGQETQYF
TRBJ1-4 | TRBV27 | CASSPNSVHNEKLFF
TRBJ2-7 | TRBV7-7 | CASGPGGQGGHEQYF
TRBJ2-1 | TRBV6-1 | CASSPWDEQFF
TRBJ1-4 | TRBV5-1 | CASSSTGPGGARGEKLFF
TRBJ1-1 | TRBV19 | CASSIDLAGRYEAFF
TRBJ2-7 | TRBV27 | CASSFASGEQYF
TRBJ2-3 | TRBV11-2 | CASSLGRRGAGDTQYF
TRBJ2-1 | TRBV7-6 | CASSLDDRGLGEQFF
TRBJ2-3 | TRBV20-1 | CSARVGDTQYF
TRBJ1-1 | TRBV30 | CAWVDRGLRTITEAFF
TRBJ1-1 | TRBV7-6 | CASSFGRSNTEAFF
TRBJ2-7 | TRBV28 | CASSQILEQYF
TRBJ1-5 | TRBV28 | CASRKGFNQPQHF
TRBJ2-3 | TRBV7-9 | CASSPTMLAGVRDTQYF
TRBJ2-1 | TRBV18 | CASSPTWGSSYNEQFF
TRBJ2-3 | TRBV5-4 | CASSREGWTDTQYF
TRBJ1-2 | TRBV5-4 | CASSSGTGQDANTF
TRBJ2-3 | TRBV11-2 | CASSLWTLSEDTQYF